This T cell receptor beta chain was documented in a study of cytomegalovirus exposure and HLA in healthy donors. The PCR used 60 Vbeta and 13 Jbeta primers. The method was immunoSEQ multiplex PCR; TCRdb's version includes in-frame clones alone and lacks a portion of them. Among some 150,000 clones listed, less than 85% were seen once. Unmatched junction bases numbered 5, after V lost 2 bases and J lost 6 bases. This CDR3 is 16 amino acids long. The germline gives CDR1 MRHNA, CDR2 SNTAGT. The specimen was PBMCs. The TCR originated in a middle-aged man in good health and CMV-seronegative. The chain combines TRBV6-4 with TRBJ2-1; 12 nucleotides align to TRBD1. Here the CDR3 reads CASSDTGTGGFNEQFF. The CDR3 DNA reads as TGTGCCAGCAGTGACACCGGGACAGGGGGCTTCAATGAGCAGTTCTTC.